What follows are 16 T cell receptor beta chains derived from one specimen sequenced in a study of cytomegalovirus exposure and HLA in healthy donors. The study ran its PCR with 60 Vbeta and 13 Jbeta primers. Profiling relied on immunoSEQ multiplex PCR, and the TCRdb table lists in-frame clones only, not all of them. The sample has 150,000 to 180,000 clones; approximately 80% are singletons. Sequencing was performed on PBMCs. Every receptor here comes from a man aged 30 to 45 in good health and CMV-seropositive.

CDR3 region: CAISEQTSGQSDEQFF. CDR3 nucleotides: TGTGCCATCAGTGAACAAACTAGCGGCCAGTCCGATGAGCAGTTCTTC. The chain combines TRBV10-3 with TRBJ2-1; 8 nucleotides line up with TRBD2. V lost 3 bases, J lost 8 bases, and 12 bases stayed unmatched. This CDR3 has 16 residues. Germline assignment: CDR1 ENHRY and CDR2 SYGVKD.

The chain combines TRBV9 with TRBJ2-3, with D unclear. Germline V gene data show CDR1 as SGDLS and CDR2 as YYNGEE. Trimming pared 0 bases from V and 4 bases from J, leaving 18 bases between. The CDR3 consists of 17 residues. Here the CDR3 DNA reads TGTGCCAGCAGCGTAGATTTGCGGCTCACATCGGCAGATACGCAGTATTTT. This gives the protein CASSVDLRLTSADTQYF. Variable domain in full (rest from reference TRBV9 and TRBJ2-3): DSGVTQTPKHLITATGQRVTLRCSPRSGDLSVYWYQQSLDQGLQFLIQYYNGEERAKGNILERFSAQQFPDLHSELNLSSLELGDSALYFCASSVDLRLTSADTQYFGPGTRLTVL.

The V and J genes are TRBV9 and TRBJ2-7; 9 bases match TRBD2. The CDR3 contains 15 residues. The ends lost 3 bases at V and 5 bases at J; junction bases unmatched: 9. Germline values: CDR1 SGDLS, CDR2 YYNGEE. CDR3 nucleotides: TGTGCCAGCAGCGGTGGGTCAGCGGGAGGTCACGAGCAGTACTTC. Translation: CASSGGSAGGHEQYF.

This rearrangement joins TRBV5-1 to TRBJ1-1, with TRBD1 identical over 10 bases. CDR3 length: 15 residues. The J segment lost 5 bases and the V segment lost 0 bases, leaving 4 bases of the junction unmatched. The germline gives CDR1 SGHRS, CDR2 YFSETQ. The CDR3 reads CASSLVGQGGTEAFF. DNA for the CDR3: TGCGCCAGCAGCTTGGTTGGACAGGGGGGGACTGAAGCTTTCTTT.

The rearrangement uses TRBV7-9 and TRBJ1-5; the D gene is possibly TRBD1 (6 bases). The ends were cut back, 2 bases at V and 0 bases at J, with 20 bases in the middle. The length of the CDR3 is 19 residues. Germline assignment: CDR1 SEHNR and CDR2 FQNEAQ (reference sequence). The CDR3 nucleotides read TGTGCCAGCAGCTTACCCCGACAGGAATGCTACAATAGCAATCAGCCCCAGCATTTT. Protein product: CASSLPRQECYNSNQPQHF. Drawing the rest from reference TRBV7-9 and TRBJ1-5, the complete variable domain is DTGVSQNPRHKITKRGQNVTFRCDPISEHNRLYWYRQTLGQGPEFLTYFQNEAQLEKSRLLSDRFSAERPKGSFSTLEIQRTEQGDSAMYLCASSLPRQECYNSNQPQHFGDGTRLSIL.

The chain is built from TRBV6-4 and TRBJ2-2, with D perhaps TRBD2 (6 bases). V was clipped by 6 bases and J by 3 bases, with 11 bases between them. Germline V lookup: CDR1 MRHNA, CDR2 SNTAGT. The CDR3 has 14 amino acids. CDR3 in DNA: TGTGCCAGCAGCCGGGAGAGGGACACCGGGGAGCTGTTTTTT. It codes for CASSRERDTGELFF.

The genes are TRBV10-2 and TRBJ2-1, with D perhaps matching TRBD2 (6 bases). Trimming left V 3 bases short and J 5 bases short, with 20 bases between. This CDR3 has 17 residues. The V gene's germline CDR1 is WSHSY and CDR2 SAAADI. The CDR3 region is CASSDGGRGRINNEQFF. In DNA form, the CDR3 reads TGCGCCAGCAGTGATGGCGGGCGGGGACGGATCAACAATGAGCAGTTCTTC.

The J gene is TRBJ2-3, the V gene TRBV4-2; 10 bases agree with TRBD2. The ends lost 5 bases at V and 1 base at J; junction bases unmatched: 6. Germline CDR1 LGHNA, CDR2 YNFKEQ. This CDR3 is built from 16 residues. The DNA of the CDR3 is TGTGCCAGCAGCGCGCTCGGGACTAGCGGCACAGATACGCAGTATTTT. It encodes CASSALGTSGTDTQYF.

To note about this clone: A junction end diverges from the germline sequence, so it may reflect a read error. The same CDR3 arises from other DNA sequences in this sample as well. The chain joins TRBV5-6 to TRBJ2-3; maybe TRBD1 (6 bases). Looked up from germline, CDR1 is SGHDT and CDR2 is YYEEEE. The CDR3 contains 15 residues. CDR3 bases: TGTGCCAGCAGCTCTCGGGACATAAGCACAGACACGCAGTATTTT. Encoded protein: CASSSRDISTDTQYF.

V is TRBV7-8 and J is TRBJ2-7, with 7 positions matching TRBD2. Trimming at V came to 0 bases and at J to 2 bases, leaving 7 bases not matched to a gene. The CDR3 loop spans 16 amino acids. The V gene's germline CDR1 is SGHVS and CDR2 FQNEAQ. CDR3 sequence reads: CASSLAATSQAYEQYF. CDR3 sequence (DNA): TGTGCCAGCAGCTTAGCCGCGACTAGCCAAGCCTACGAGCAGTACTTC.

This clone was counted once. The J gene is TRBJ1-2, the V gene TRBV28; 11 bases match TRBD1. Looked up from germline, CDR1 is MDHEN and CDR2 is SYDVKM. This CDR3 spans 16 amino acids. J was trimmed by 5 bases and V by 3 bases; bases with no gene match: 8. CDR3 residues: CASSFWTGGVGYGYTF. The CDR3 DNA reads as TGTGCCAGCAGTTTCTGGACAGGGGGCGTCGGGTATGGCTACACCTTC.

This clone turned up a few times. The V and J genes are TRBV9 and TRBJ2-1; D perhaps matches TRBD2 (6 bases). Germline-derived CDR1 and CDR2 are SGDLS and YYNGEE. Trimming took off 0 bases at V and 4 bases at J, with 11 bases between the two ends. The CDR3 sequence is 15 residues long. The chain's CDR3 is CASSVDGSEYNEQFF. The DNA of the CDR3 is TGTGCCAGCAGCGTAGACGGGAGTGAGTACAATGAGCAGTTCTTC.

The chain has TRBV6-4 and TRBJ2-2; the D gene is possibly TRBD2 (5 bases). The germline gives CDR1 MRHNA, CDR2 SNTAGT. CDR3 length equals 15 residues. V shed 0 bases and J shed 3 bases, with 8 bases lying between them. The CDR3 DNA sequence: TGTGCCAGCAGTGACTCGGGCGGGTACACCGGGGAGCTGTTTTTT. Translation: CASSDSGGYTGELFF.

The chain employs TRBV7-9 and TRBJ2-2; 8 bases match TRBD2. Germline V CDR1 and CDR2: SEHNR, FQNEAQ (reference sequence). The CDR3 is 15 residues long. Trimming took 7 bases from V and 4 from J; bases not matched to a gene: 8. The CDR3 DNA follows: TGTGCCAGCACCATGGTTAGCGGGACCACCGGGGAGCTGTTTTTT. Its protein is CASTMVSGTTGELFF.

The chain couples TRBV29-1 to TRBJ2-7; tentatively, D is TRBD1 (6 bases). V lost 6 bases to trimming and J lost 6 bases, with 15 bases between them. The CDR3 covers 12 residues. Germline-derived CDR1 and CDR2 are SQVTM and ANQGSEA. CDR3 loop: CSVSRGYREQYF. The CDR3 DNA sequence: TGCAGCGTATCCAGGGGTTATCGCGAGCAGTACTTC.

The chain employs TRBV19 and TRBJ2-5; 10 bases agree with TRBD2. Germline trimming cut 1 base from V and 5 bases from J; bases unmatched to any gene: 13. This CDR3 contains 18 residues. Germline assignment: CDR1 LNHDA and CDR2 SQIVND (reference sequence). CDR3 sequence (DNA): TGTGCCAGTAGTATAGGTTTCGCGGCTAGCGGGAGAGGGGAGACCCAGTACTTC. This encodes CASSIGFAASGRGETQYF.